The subject of this entry is one T cell receptor beta chain. The antigen remains undetermined. V trimming: 6 bases; J trimming: 5 bases; junction bases outside the gene matches: 5. The CDR3 consists of 14 residues. Germline V gene data show CDR1 as MNHEY and CDR2 as SVGAGI. These data are taken from a study of cytomegalovirus exposure and HLA in healthy donors. Study-wide findings and caveats: Evidence from a later analysis indicated that most CMV-associated TCR beta chains looked HLA-restricted. Reportedly, cytomegalovirus status was diagnosed with high sensitivity and specificity. Most observed TCR sequences were rare, whereas some public TCRs were detected in many donors.

This PCR relied on a set of 60 Vbeta primers and 13 Jbeta primers. The table came from immunoSEQ multiplex PCR; TCRdb's copy has only in-frame clones and leaves some out. The sample lists 150,000 to 200,000 clones; more than 65% were seen once. This chain joins TRBV6-5 and TRBJ1-4; 8 bases map to TRBD1. This receptor was taken from a man aged 30-40 years in good health and CMV-seronegative. Sequenced: PBMCs. CDR3 nucleotides: TGTGCCAGCAGCCTTACAGGGGGGAATGAAAAACTGTTTTTT. The encoded protein is CASSLTGGNEKLFF.